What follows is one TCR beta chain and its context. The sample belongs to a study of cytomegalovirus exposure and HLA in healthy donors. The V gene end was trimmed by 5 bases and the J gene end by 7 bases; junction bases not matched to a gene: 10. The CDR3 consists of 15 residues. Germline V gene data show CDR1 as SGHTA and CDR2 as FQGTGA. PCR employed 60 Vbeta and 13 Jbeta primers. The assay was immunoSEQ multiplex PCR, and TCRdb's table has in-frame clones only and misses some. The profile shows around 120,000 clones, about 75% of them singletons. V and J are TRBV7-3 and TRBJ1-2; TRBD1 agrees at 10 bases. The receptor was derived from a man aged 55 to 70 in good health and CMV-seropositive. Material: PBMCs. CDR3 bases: TGTGCCAGCAGCCGGACAGGGGGTGCTCTGGGTGGCTACACCTTC. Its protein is CASSRTGGALGGYTF.